This T cell receptor beta chain derives from a study of CD8 T cells in ankylosing spondylitis. Findings of the study overall: Significant enrichment of disease-linked clones was reported in matched ankylosing spondylitis synovial fluid. Seemingly characteristic of ankylosing spondylitis blood was a TCR beta motif consisting of under ten highly homologous variants. Past studies reported some motif variants in reactive arthritis synovial fluid and blood.

TCRdb ran MiXCR on the 5' RACE reads and lists one entry per CDR3 protein. The repertoire holds 670,000 or so distinct CDR3 sequences, roughly 19% seen once, with around 20% in the top ten. V lost 6 bases and J lost 2; bases outside the gene matches: 10. Germline-derived CDR1 and CDR2 are ENHRY and SYGVKD. There are 16 residues in the CDR3. This clonotype has a handful of counts. Its cognate antigen is unknown. The receptor's source is a male donor with ankylosing spondylitis. Sequenced input: blood, either unsorted or a sorted T cell fraction (not recorded which). The chain combines TRBV10-3 with TRBJ2-3, with TRBD2 matching 8 bases. The CDR3 loop is CAISVRSGGNTDTQYF. Written as DNA, the CDR3 is TGTGCCATCAGCGTTCGGAGCGGGGGAAACACAGATACGCAGTATTTT.